The present T cell receptor (beta chain) was sequenced within a study of blood T cell repertoires in COVID-19. Study summary: The United States, Italy and Spain provided the acute and convalescent COVID-19 samples. PBMCs, B-cell-depleted T cells, or T cells were the source of the cDNA or gDNA that made up the material.

Source study methods: Counts of nucleated cells, estimated from reference gene primer amplification, were obtained. TCRdb's table, derived via immunoSEQ multiplex PCR, lists solely in-frame clones and lacks some. That table gives V, J and clone size, and the DNA gave D and trimming. The sample holds 110,000 or so clones, around 81% seen once. The V gene end was trimmed by 3 bases and the J gene end by 0 bases; junction bases not matched to a gene: 6. The CDR3 is made up of 16 amino acids. Germline V gene lookup returns CDR1 SGHNT and CDR2 YYREEE (reference sequence). The specimen was peripheral blood. The chain recombines TRBV5-4 with TRBJ2-1; TRBD2 agrees at 7 bases. This clonotype was sampled from an elderly man with acute or convalescent COVID-19. CDR3 bases: TGTGCCAGCAGCTATAGCGGGTTTAGCTCCTACAATGAGCAGTTCTTC. Protein: CASSYSGFSSYNEQFF.